The 10 T cell receptor beta chains listed next were all sequenced from one sample in a study of cytomegalovirus exposure and HLA in healthy donors. The table came from immunoSEQ multiplex PCR; TCRdb's copy has only in-frame clones and leaves some out. The sample lists some 88,000 clones, roughly 96% seen once, with 0.78% in the top ten. The sample was PBMCs. Receptors were obtained from a young man in good health and CMV-seronegative.

The sample holds one count of this clone. V is TRBV19 and J is TRBJ1-1, with 7 bases fitting TRBD1. CDR3 length: 15 residues. Germline loops: CDR1 LNHDA, CDR2 SQIVND (reference sequence). J gave up 6 bases and V 3 bases, and 10 bases lay outside the gene matches. As DNA, the CDR3 is TGTGCCAGTAGTATTTCATTGAGGGGGCGACCTGAAGCTTTCTTT. Encoded protein: CASSISLRGRPEAFF. The full variable domain, its missing parts supplied by reference TRBV19 and TRBJ1-1, is DGGITQSPKYLFRKEGQNVTLSCEQNLNHDAMYWYRQDPGQGLRLIYYSQIVNDFQKGDIAEGYSVSREKKESFPLTVTSAQKNPTAFYLCASSISLRGRPEAFFGQGTRLTVV.

This chain connects TRBV5-1 to TRBJ2-1; TRBD2 matches 7 bases. Germline-derived CDR1 and CDR2 are SGHRS and YFSETQ. V trimming: 2 bases; J trimming: 5 bases; junction bases outside the gene matches: 16. The CDR3 runs to 18 residues. CDR3 sequence (DNA): TGCGCCAGCAGCTTAGGGGTTCGGCCGGGAGGCGATGACAATGAGCAGTTCTTC. Translated: CASSLGVRPGGDDNEQFF.

J is TRBJ2-1 and V is TRBV5-1; D is possibly TRBD2 (6 bases). There are 13 residues in the CDR3. V was cut by 3 bases and J by 5 bases, with 9 bases left in between. Looked up from germline, CDR1 is SGHRS and CDR2 is YFSETQ. For the CDR3, the DNA is TGCGCCAGCAGCTGGGACTTTAACAATGAGCAGTTCTTC. This translates into CASSWDFNNEQFF.

This clone was seen a single time. The rearrangement links TRBV27 to TRBJ2-7; the match to TRBD1 covers 10 bases. The CDR3 totals 14 residues. V lost 6 bases and J lost 4; bases outside the gene matches: 6. Germline CDR1 is MNHEY and CDR2 is SMNVEV (reference sequence). The CDR3 protein is CASRTRGQGYEQYV. For the CDR3, the DNA is TGTGCCAGCAGGACCCGGGGACAGGGGTACGAGCAGTACGTC.

The chain recombines TRBV7-2 with TRBJ1-2; D perhaps matches TRBD1 (5 bases). This CDR3 has 17 amino acids. Germline CDR1 and CDR2: SGHTA and FQGNSA. The ends were cut back, 5 bases at V and 5 bases at J, with 24 bases in the middle. The CDR3: CASSPAGLLLARYGYTF. The CDR3, as DNA: TGTGCCAGCAGCCCCGCGGGACTCCTCTTGGCTCGATATGGCTACACCTTC. The variable domain in full, completed from reference TRBV7-2 and TRBJ1-2, reads GAGVSQSPSNKVTEKGKDVELRCDPISGHTALYWYRQSLGQGLEFLIYFQGNSAPDKSGLPSDRFSAERTGGSVSTLTIQRTQQEDSAVYLCASSPAGLLLARYGYTFGSGTRLTVV.

This chain joins TRBV2 and TRBJ1-2, with a possible D match to TRBD1 (6 bases). CDR3 length: 14 residues. Trimming stripped 6 bases from V and 4 bases from J, with 15 bases between. Germline loops: CDR1 SNHLY, CDR2 FYNNEI. CDR3 DNA sequence: TGTGCCAGCAGCGTGGGGGGGCCGATCTATGGCTACACCTTC. Protein sequence: CASSVGGPIYGYTF.

The chain has TRBV9 and TRBJ1-1; D is unresolved. V was shortened by 4 bases and J by 1 base, with 11 bases between the two germline ends. Germline loops: CDR1 SGDLS, CDR2 YYNGEE. The CDR3 runs to 14 residues. This chain's CDR3 is CASSLTVKNTEAFF. In DNA, the CDR3 is TGTGCCAGCAGCTTGACTGTTAAGAACACTGAAGCTTTCTTT.

The chain carries TRBV6-5 and TRBJ1-2; TRBD1 agrees at 7 bases. Germline CDR1 MNHEY, CDR2 SVGAGI. V shed 6 bases and J 13 bases; nucleotides not matched to a gene: 11. CDR3 size: 12 residues. CDR3 sequence: CASRNPTGRSTF. The CDR3 coding sequence is TGTGCCAGCAGAAACCCGACAGGGAGGAGCACCTTC.

The chain is built from TRBV2 and TRBJ1-1; D perhaps matches TRBD1 (5 bases). CDR1 and CDR2 from the germline V gene are SNHLY and FYNNEI. The CDR3 totals 14 residues. Trimming took off 4 bases at V and 0 bases at J, with 9 bases between the two ends. CDR3 bases: TGTGCCAGCAGTGTGACAGCCGTGAACACTGAAGCTTTCTTT. The encoded protein is CASSVTAVNTEAFF.

This rearrangement joins TRBV27 to TRBJ2-3, with a weak D call TRBD2 (6 bases). CDR3 length: 17 amino acids. The V and J ends lost 0 bases and 1 base respectively, with 14 bases between them. In germline, CDR1 is MNHEY, CDR2 SMNVEV (reference sequence). For the CDR3, the DNA is TGTGCCAGCAGTTTATCGTTTGCGGGATCGCGCACAGATACGCAGTATTTT. Encoded protein: CASSLSFAGSRTDTQYF.